This T cell receptor beta chain was documented in a study of blood T cell repertoires in COVID-19 (dated by TCRdb to the early 2020s). Looking at the study overall: Collaborator samples came from the United States, Italy and Spain and covered acute and convalescent phases of COVID-19. The material from the prospective study consisted of cDNA or gDNA derived from T cells, B-cell-depleted T cells, or PBMCs. Subjects who had been exposed to COVID-19, were actively infected with it, or had recovered from it provided the deeply sampled blood TCRbeta repertoires that made up the dataset. A freely available public database, intended as a resource for researchers studying the immune response to SARS-CoV-2, is where the repertoires were released. The samples were drawn from two sources: the first 160 participants of the ongoing ImmuneRACE study, and over 1,000 subjects contributed by 6 global collaborators. Sample metadata almost always included a de-identified subject ID, COVID-19 status, age in years and sex. Where available, HLA class I and class II types were obtained from metadata supplied by the sample provider rather than from assay-based typing. What the authors observed across the whole study: The amount of clinical and demographic metadata varied by source and participant and was provided uncurated.

CDR1 is given as SNHLY and CDR2 as FYNNEI, both from the germline V gene. V drops 4 bases and J drops 8 bases, leaving 17 bases in between. The CDR3 goes from the cysteine to the phenylalanine over 14 residues. Kept here is only the CDR3 DNA, which spans 42 bases and is read in frame from base 1. This clone has a handful of counts. Its antigen remains unidentified. Base qualities are missing; no much larger clone stands one base away. TCRbeta CDR3 regions were amplified from genomic DNA using the immunoSEQ Assay, a bias-controlled multiplex PCR. On the authors' methods: The number of nucleated cells in each sample was estimated from the amplification of reference gene primers within the assay. To quantify the absolute abundance of each unique TCRbeta CDR3 rearrangement, sequence reads were collapsed and filtered. For each sample, productive Simpson clonality was calculated by taking the square root of Simpson's diversity index across productive rearrangements. TCRdb stores this immuneACCESS table with in-frame sequences only. Part of the clones is absent; in the studies checked, under half of the shortfall reflects unresolved V genes, and no reason is known for the rest. That table furnishes V, J and clone size, whereas the DNA furnished D and trimming. Present in this sample are 190,000 or so clones, about 81% of which were seen just once. 12% of the sample is taken by the ten largest.

In Seattle, one collaborating source enrolled patients while the infection was active and tracked those patients longitudinally over the course of disease. Collaborating institutions collected whole blood in K2EDTA tubes following their own protocols. For TCRbeta analysis, collaborator samples were shipped as frozen whole blood, as isolated PBMCs, or as DNA extracted from either sample type. This receptor was obtained from a woman at least 80 years old with COVID-19, enrolled during active disease. Source material: peripheral blood. The chain is encoded by TRBV2 joined to TRBJ1-2; the best D guess is TRBD1, with 5 bases matching. Read as DNA, the sequence is TGTGCCAGCAGTGTTGGGGCCACCGGCCTGGGCTACACCTTC. This encodes CASSVGATGLGYTF.